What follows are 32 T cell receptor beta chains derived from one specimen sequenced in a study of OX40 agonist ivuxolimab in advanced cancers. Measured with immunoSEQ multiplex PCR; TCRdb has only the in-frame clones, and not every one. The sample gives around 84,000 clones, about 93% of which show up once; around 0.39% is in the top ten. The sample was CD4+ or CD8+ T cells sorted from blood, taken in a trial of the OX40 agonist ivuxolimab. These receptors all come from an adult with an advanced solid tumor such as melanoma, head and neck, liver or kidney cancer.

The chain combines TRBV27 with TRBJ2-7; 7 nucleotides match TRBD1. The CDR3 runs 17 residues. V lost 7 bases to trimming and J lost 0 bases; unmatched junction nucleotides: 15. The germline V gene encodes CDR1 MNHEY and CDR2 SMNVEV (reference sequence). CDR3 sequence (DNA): TGTGCCAGCACCCTCACGGCGGCAGGGGGAGTCTCCTACGAGCAGTACTTC. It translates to CASTLTAAGGVSYEQYF.

CDR3 in amino acids: CASSLSRQNTEAFF. CDR3 DNA sequence: TGTGCCAGCAGCTTAAGCCGACAGAACACTGAAGCTTTCTTT. The chain links TRBV7-2 to TRBJ1-1, with D uncertain. The CDR3 spans 14 residues. V was pared by 2 bases and J by 1 base, with 8 bases between. Germline values: CDR1 SGHTA, CDR2 FQGNSA. The whole variable domain, filled in from reference TRBV7-2 and TRBJ1-1, reads GAGVSQSPSNKVTEKGKDVELRCDPISGHTALYWYRQSLGQGLEFLIYFQGNSAPDKSGLPSDRFSAERTGGSVSTLTIQRTQQEDSAVYLCASSLSRQNTEAFFGQGTRLTVV.

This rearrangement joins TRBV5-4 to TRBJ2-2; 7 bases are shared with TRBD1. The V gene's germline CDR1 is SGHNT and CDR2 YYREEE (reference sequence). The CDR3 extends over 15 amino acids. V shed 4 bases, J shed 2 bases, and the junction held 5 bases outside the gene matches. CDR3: CASSRRQGNTGELFF. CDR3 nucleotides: TGTGCCAGCAGCCGCAGACAGGGCAACACCGGGGAGCTGTTTTTT.

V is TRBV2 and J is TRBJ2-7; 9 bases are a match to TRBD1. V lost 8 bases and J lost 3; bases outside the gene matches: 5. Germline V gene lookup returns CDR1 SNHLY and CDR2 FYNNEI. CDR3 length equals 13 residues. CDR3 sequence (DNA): TGTGCCAGCGGCAGGGACAGGGACTACGAGCAGTACTTC. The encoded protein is CASGRDRDYEQYF.

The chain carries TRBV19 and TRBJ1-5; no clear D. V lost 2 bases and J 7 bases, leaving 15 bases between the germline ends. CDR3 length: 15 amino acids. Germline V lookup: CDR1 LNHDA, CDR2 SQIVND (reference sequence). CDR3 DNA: TGTGCCAGTAGTATATCGTCTGTAGGACCGCAGCCCCAGCATTTT. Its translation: CASSISSVGPQPQHF.

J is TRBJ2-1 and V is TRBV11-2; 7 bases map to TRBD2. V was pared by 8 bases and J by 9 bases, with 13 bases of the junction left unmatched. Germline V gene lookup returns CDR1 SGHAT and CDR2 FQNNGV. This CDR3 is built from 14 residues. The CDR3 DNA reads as TGTGCCAGCGCCTGGGGCGGGAGCCCAGGTGAGCAGTTCTTC. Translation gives CASAWGGSPGEQFF.

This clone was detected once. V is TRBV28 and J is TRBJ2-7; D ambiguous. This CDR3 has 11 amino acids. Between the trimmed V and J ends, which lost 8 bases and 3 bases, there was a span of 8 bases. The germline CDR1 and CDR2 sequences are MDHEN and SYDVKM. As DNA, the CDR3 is TGTGCCAGCCTCCAGCACTACGAGCAGTACTTC. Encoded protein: CASLQHYEQYF. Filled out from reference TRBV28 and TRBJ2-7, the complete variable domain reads DVKVTQSSRYLVKRTGEKVFLECVQDMDHENMFWYRQDPGLGLRLIYFSYDVKMKEKGDIPEGYSVSREKKERFSLILESASTNQTSMYLCASLQHYEQYFGPGTRLTVT.

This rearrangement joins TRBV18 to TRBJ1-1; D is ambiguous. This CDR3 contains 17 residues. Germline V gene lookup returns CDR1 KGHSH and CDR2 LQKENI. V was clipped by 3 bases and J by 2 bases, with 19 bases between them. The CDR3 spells CASSPNPLQTLNTEAFF. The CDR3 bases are TGTGCCAGCTCACCTAACCCATTACAGACTCTCAACACTGAAGCTTTCTTT.

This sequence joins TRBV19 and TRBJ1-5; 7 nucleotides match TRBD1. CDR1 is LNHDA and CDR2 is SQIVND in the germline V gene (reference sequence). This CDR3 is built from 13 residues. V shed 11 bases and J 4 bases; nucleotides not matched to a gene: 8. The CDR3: CAGSLQGNQPQHF. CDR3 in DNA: TGTGCCGGATCCTTACAGGGGAATCAGCCCCAGCATTTT.

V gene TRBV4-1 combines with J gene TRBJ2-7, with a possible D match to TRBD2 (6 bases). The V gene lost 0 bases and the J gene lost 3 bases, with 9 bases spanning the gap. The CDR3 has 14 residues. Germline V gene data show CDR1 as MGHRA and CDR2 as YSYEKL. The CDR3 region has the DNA TGCGCCAGCAGCCAAGAGGGACTGAGCTACGAGCAGTACTTC. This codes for CASSQEGLSYEQYF.

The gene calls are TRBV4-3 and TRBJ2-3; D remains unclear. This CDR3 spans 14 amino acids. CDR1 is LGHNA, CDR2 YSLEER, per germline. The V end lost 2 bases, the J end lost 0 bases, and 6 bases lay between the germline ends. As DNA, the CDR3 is TGCGCCAGCAGCCAAAAAGACAGCACAGATACGCAGTATTTT. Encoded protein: CASSQKDSTDTQYF.

CDR3 nucleotides: TGTGCCAGCAGTTTCATAGGGGGGGCCTTAGTCCAAGATACGCAGTATTTT. Translated, it gives CASSFIGGALVQDTQYF. The chain couples TRBV27 to TRBJ2-3; D may be TRBD2 (7 bases). Trimming pared 3 bases from V and 5 bases from J, leaving 21 bases between. CDR3 length: 17 amino acids. Germline-derived CDR1 and CDR2 are MNHEY and SMNVEV (reference sequence).

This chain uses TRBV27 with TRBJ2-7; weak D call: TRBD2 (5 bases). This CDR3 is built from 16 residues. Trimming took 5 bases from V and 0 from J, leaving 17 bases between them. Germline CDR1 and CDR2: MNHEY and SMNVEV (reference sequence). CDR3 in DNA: TGTGCCAGCAGTCCGAGAATGGGAGCTTACTCCTACGAGCAGTACTTC. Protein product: CASSPRMGAYSYEQYF.

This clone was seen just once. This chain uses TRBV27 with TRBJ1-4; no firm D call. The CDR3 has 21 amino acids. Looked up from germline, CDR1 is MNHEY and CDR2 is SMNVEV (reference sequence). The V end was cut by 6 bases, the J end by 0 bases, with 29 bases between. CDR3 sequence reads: CASREGNTRGSFFATNEKLFF. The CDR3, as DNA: TGTGCCAGCAGGGAAGGGAACACCCGCGGATCGTTCTTTGCAACTAATGAAAAACTGTTTTTT.

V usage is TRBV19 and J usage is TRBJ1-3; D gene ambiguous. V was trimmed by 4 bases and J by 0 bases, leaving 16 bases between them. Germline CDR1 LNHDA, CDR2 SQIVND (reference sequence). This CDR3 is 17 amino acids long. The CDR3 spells CASSSSAASSSGNTIYF. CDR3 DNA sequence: TGTGCCAGTAGTAGTTCTGCGGCCTCGAGCTCTGGAAACACCATATATTTT.

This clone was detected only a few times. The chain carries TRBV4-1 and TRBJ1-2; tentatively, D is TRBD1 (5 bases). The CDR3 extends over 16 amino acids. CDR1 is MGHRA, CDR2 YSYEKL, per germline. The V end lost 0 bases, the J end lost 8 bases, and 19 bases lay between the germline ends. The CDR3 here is CASSQDPQPGRGGYTF. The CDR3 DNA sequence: TGCGCCAGCAGCCAAGATCCCCAACCGGGGCGTGGGGGCTACACCTTC.

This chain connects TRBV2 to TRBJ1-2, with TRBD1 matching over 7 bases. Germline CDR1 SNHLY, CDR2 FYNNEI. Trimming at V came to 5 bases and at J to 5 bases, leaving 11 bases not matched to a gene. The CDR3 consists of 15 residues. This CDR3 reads CASSRIAGTAYGYTF. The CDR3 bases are TGTGCCAGCAGTAGGATTGCCGGGACAGCGTATGGCTACACCTTC.

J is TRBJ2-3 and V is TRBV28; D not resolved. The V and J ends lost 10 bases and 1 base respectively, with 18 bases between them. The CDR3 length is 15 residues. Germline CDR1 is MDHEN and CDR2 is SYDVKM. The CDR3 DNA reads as TGTGCCACCTTCACTTTGGGGTTTGGCACAGATACGCAGTATTTT. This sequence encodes CATFTLGFGTDTQYF.

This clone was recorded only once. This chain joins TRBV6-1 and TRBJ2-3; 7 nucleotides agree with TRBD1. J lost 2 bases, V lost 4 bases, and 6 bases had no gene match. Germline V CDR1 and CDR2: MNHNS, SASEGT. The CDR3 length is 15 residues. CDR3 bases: TGTGCCAGCAGTGTGGGACAGTTTCTCACAGATACGCAGTATTTT. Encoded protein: CASSVGQFLTDTQYF.

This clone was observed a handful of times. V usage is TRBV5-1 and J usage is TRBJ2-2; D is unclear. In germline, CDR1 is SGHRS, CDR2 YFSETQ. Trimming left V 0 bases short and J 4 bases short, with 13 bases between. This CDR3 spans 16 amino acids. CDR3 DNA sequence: TGCGCCAGCAGCTTGGTTGGGTGGATGGGCACCGGGGAGCTGTTTTTT. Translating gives CASSLVGWMGTGELFF.

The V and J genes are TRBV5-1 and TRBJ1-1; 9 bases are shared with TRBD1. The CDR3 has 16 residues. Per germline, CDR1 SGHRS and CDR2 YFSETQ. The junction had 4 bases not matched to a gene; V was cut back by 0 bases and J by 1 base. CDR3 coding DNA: TGCGCCAGCAGCTTGGGGACAGGGGTGGGGAACACTGAAGCTTTCTTT. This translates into CASSLGTGVGNTEAFF.

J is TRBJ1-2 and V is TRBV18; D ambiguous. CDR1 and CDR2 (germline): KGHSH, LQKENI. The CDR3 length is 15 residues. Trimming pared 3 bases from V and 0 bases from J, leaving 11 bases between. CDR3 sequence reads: CASSPGELPNYGYTF. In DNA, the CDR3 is TGTGCCAGCTCACCTGGGGAGCTACCTAACTATGGCTACACCTTC.

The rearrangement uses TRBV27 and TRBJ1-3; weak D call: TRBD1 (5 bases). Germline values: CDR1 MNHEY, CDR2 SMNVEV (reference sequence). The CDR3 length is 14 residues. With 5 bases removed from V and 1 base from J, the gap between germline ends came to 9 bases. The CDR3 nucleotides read TGTGCCAGCAGTACAGGAGGGTCTGGAAACACCATATATTTT. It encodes CASSTGGSGNTIYF.

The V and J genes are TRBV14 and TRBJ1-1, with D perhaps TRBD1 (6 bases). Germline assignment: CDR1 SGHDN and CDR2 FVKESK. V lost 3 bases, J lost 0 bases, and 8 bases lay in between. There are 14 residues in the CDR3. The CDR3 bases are TGTGCCAGCAGCCACCGGGACATGAACACTGAAGCTTTCTTT. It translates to CASSHRDMNTEAFF.

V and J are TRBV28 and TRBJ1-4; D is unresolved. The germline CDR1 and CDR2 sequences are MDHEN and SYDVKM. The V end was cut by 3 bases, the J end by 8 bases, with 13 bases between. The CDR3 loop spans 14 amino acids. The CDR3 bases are TGTGCCAGCAGTTTTGGTCAGGCTCCGGAAAAACTGTTTTTT. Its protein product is CASSFGQAPEKLFF. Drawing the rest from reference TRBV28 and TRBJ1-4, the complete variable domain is DVKVTQSSRYLVKRTGEKVFLECVQDMDHENMFWYRQDPGLGLRLIYFSYDVKMKEKGDIPEGYSVSREKKERFSLILESASTNQTSMYLCASSFGQAPEKLFFGSGTQLSVL.

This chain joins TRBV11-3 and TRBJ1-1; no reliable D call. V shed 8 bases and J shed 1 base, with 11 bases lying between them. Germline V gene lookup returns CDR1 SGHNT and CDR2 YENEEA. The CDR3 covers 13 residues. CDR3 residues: CASGVEANTEAFF. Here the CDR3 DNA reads TGTGCCAGCGGGGTCGAGGCGAACACTGAAGCTTTCTTT.

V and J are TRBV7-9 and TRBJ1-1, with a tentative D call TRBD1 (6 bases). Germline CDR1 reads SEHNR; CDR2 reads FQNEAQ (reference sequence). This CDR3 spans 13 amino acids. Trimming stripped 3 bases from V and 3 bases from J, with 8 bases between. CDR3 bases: TGTGCCAGCAGCTTGAGACAGGACACTGAAGCTTTCTTT. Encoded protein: CASSLRQDTEAFF. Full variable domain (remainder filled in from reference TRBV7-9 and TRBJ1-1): DTGVSQNPRHKITKRGQNVTFRCDPISEHNRLYWYRQTLGQGPEFLTYFQNEAQLEKSRLLSDRFSAERPKGSFSTLEIQRTEQGDSAMYLCASSLRQDTEAFFGQGTRLTVV.

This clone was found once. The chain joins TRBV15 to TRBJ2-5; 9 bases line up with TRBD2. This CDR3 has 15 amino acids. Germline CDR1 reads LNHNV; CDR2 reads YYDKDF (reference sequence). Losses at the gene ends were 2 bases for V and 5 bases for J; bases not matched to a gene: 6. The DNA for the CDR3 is TGTGCCACCAGCAGACCCGGGACTAGCCGTGAGACCCAGTACTTC. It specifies CATSRPGTSRETQYF.

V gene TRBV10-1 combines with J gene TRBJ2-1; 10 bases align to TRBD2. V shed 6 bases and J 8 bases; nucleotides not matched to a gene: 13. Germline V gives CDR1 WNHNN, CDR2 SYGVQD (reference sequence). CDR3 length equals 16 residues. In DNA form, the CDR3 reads TGCGCCAGCAGACCTGGACTAGCGGTAATTGGGGATGAGCAGTTCTTC. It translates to CASRPGLAVIGDEQFF.

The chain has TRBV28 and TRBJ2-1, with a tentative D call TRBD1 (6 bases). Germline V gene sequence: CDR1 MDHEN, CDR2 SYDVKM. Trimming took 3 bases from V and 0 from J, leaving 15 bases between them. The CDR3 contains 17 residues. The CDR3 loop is CASSLGANGPSYNEQFF. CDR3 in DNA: TGTGCCAGCAGTTTGGGGGCAAACGGTCCCTCCTACAATGAGCAGTTCTTC. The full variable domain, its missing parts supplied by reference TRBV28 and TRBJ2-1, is DVKVTQSSRYLVKRTGEKVFLECVQDMDHENMFWYRQDPGLGLRLIYFSYDVKMKEKGDIPEGYSVSREKKERFSLILESASTNQTSMYLCASSLGANGPSYNEQFFGPGTRLTVL.

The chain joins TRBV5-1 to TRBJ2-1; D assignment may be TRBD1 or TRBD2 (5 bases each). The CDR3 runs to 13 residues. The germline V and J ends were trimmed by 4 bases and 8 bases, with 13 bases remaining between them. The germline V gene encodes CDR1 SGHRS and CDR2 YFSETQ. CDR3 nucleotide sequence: TGCGCCAGCAGCCGGGGCCCCTCAGATGAGCAGTTCTTC. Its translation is CASSRGPSDEQFF.

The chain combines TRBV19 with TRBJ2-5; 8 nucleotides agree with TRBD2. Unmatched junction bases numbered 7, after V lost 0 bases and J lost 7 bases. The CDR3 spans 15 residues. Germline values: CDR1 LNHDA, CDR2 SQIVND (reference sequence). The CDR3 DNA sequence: TGTGCCAGTAGTATAGATAAGCTAGCGGGCGTGACCCAGTACTTC. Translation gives CASSIDKLAGVTQYF.